What follows are 26 T cell receptor beta chains derived from one specimen sequenced in a study of blood T cell repertoires in COVID-19. TCRdb's copy holds only in-frame clones and misses some; the assay was immunoSEQ multiplex PCR. The sample records approximately 230,000 clones, approximately 91% being singletons. What was sequenced was peripheral blood. The receptors here all came from a woman aged 40 to 50 who had recovered from COVID-19.

This clone was seen a handful of times. This chain uses TRBV30 with TRBJ2-2; D call uncertain. The CDR3 totals 14 residues. Germline-derived CDR1 and CDR2 are GTSNPN and SVGIG (reference sequence). Trimming removed 2 bases at V and 0 bases at J, with 7 bases between. The chain's CDR3 is CAWSRLANTGELFF. In nucleotides, the CDR3 is TGTGCCTGGAGTCGACTGGCGAACACCGGGGAGCTGTTTTTT. Drawing the rest from reference TRBV30 and TRBJ2-2, the complete variable domain is SQTIHQWPATLVQPVGSPLSLECTVEGTSNPNLYWYRQAAGRGLQLLFYSVGIGQISSEVPQNLSASRPQDRQFILSSKKLLLSDSGFYLCAWSRLANTGELFFGEGSRLTVL.

The chain couples TRBV7-3 to TRBJ2-7; 9 nucleotides line up with TRBD1. V gave up 3 bases and J gave up 2 bases; unmatched junction bases: 8. The CDR3 has 16 amino acids. The germline V gene has CDR1 SGHTA and CDR2 FQGTGA. This chain's CDR3 is CASSLDRGRFPYEQYF. The DNA for the CDR3 is TGTGCCAGCAGCTTGGACAGGGGAAGGTTTCCCTACGAGCAGTACTTC.

The chain has TRBV2 and TRBJ1-5; D remains unclear. V was shortened by 6 bases and J by 3 bases, with 6 bases between the two germline ends. This CDR3 is 12 amino acids long. The V gene's germline CDR1 is SNHLY and CDR2 FYNNEI. CDR3 amino acids: CASRQYNQPQHF. DNA of the CDR3: TGTGCCAGCAGACAGTACAATCAGCCCCAGCATTTT.

V is TRBV28 and J is TRBJ2-1, with D possibly being TRBD1 (6 bases). The germline V gene encodes CDR1 MDHEN and CDR2 SYDVKM. The CDR3 has 12 residues. V shed 7 bases and J shed 7 bases, with 11 bases lying between them. CDR3 amino acids: CASTLTGNEQFF. In DNA, the CDR3 is TGTGCCAGCACCTTAACAGGGAATGAGCAGTTCTTC. Variable domain in full (rest from reference TRBV28 and TRBJ2-1): DVKVTQSSRYLVKRTGEKVFLECVQDMDHENMFWYRQDPGLGLRLIYFSYDVKMKEKGDIPEGYSVSREKKERFSLILESASTNQTSMYLCASTLTGNEQFFGPGTRLTVL.

The chain combines TRBV12-3 or TRBV12-4 with TRBJ2-7; D call uncertain. The V gene lost 1 base and the J gene lost 3 bases, with 7 bases spanning the gap. The CDR3 contains 13 residues. The CDR3 sequence is CASSLVADYEQYF. The DNA for the CDR3 is TGTGCCAGCAGTTTAGTCGCAGACTACGAGCAGTACTTC.

The CDR3 loop reads CASSHLTSGGAYNEQFF. In nucleotides, the CDR3 is TGTGCCAGCAGCCACTTGACTAGCGGGGGGGCCTACAATGAGCAGTTCTTC. V gene TRBV14 combines with J gene TRBJ2-1; 14 nucleotides agree with TRBD2. The CDR3 has 17 amino acids. Germline CDR1 and CDR2: SGHDN and FVKESK. J lost 2 bases, V lost 3 bases, and 3 bases had no gene match.

The chain joins TRBV27 to TRBJ1-1; tentatively, D is TRBD1 (5 bases). From germline, CDR1 is MNHEY and CDR2 SMNVEV (reference sequence). This CDR3 is 14 amino acids long. With 3 bases removed from V and 1 base from J, the gap between germline ends came to 9 bases. The CDR3 sequence: CASSLGGENTEAFF. In nucleotides, the CDR3 is TGTGCCAGCAGTTTGGGGGGGGAGAACACTGAAGCTTTCTTT.

The chain has TRBV4-1 and TRBJ2-7; 11 bases line up with TRBD2. Germline CDR1 is MGHRA and CDR2 is YSYEKL. V gave up 4 bases and J gave up 8 bases; unmatched junction bases: 7. This CDR3 region has 14 residues. CDR3 loop: CASSLSGRESQQYF. The DNA of the CDR3 is TGCGCCAGCAGCCTTAGCGGGAGGGAGAGCCAGCAGTACTTC.

The rearrangement joins TRBV19 to TRBJ2-7; 11 nucleotides agree with TRBD2. Germline V CDR1 and CDR2: LNHDA, SQIVND (reference sequence). J gave up 4 bases and V 6 bases, and 8 bases lay outside the gene matches. There are 15 residues in the CDR3. The CDR3 DNA reads as TGTGCCAGTAGCGATAGCGGGAGGGCCTCGTACGAGCAGTACTTC. This encodes CASSDSGRASYEQYF.

CDR3: CASTALGAGYGYTF. Written as DNA, the CDR3 is TGTGCCAGCACGGCGCTGGGGGCCGGCTATGGCTACACCTTC. The chain is built from TRBV6-5 and TRBJ1-2, with TRBD1 as a possible D gene (6 bases). Germline V gene sequence: CDR1 MNHEY, CDR2 SVGAGI. The V gene lost 7 bases and the J gene lost 4 bases, with 16 bases spanning the gap. The CDR3 spans 14 residues.

V is TRBV5-1 and J is TRBJ2-5, with 14 bases fitting TRBD2. Unmatched junction bases numbered 4, after V lost 4 bases and J lost 2 bases. Germline V CDR1 and CDR2: SGHRS, YFSETQ. The CDR3 sequence is 16 residues long. The CDR3 protein is CASSRLAGGKQETQYF. CDR3 sequence (DNA): TGCGCCAGCAGCCGACTAGCGGGGGGGAAACAAGAGACCCAGTACTTC.

The chain recombines TRBV7-2 with TRBJ2-5; 9 nucleotides align to TRBD1. With V trimmed by 5 bases and J by 5 bases, 9 bases remained unmatched. CDR1 and CDR2 (germline): SGHTA, FQGNSA. The CDR3 is made up of 15 amino acids. The CDR3 DNA reads as TGTGCCAGCAGCCAGGGACAGGGCAAGGGGGAGACCCAGTACTTC. Its translation: CASSQGQGKGETQYF.

The rearrangement joins TRBV4-3 to TRBJ2-7; TRBD1 matches 8 bases. Germline-derived CDR1 and CDR2 are LGHNA and YSLEER. J was trimmed by 0 bases and V by 2 bases; bases with no gene match: 6. This CDR3 spans 16 amino acids. The CDR3 here is CASSQQDRANSYEQYF. DNA of the CDR3: TGCGCCAGCAGCCAACAGGACAGGGCGAACTCCTACGAGCAGTACTTC.

The sample holds one count of this clone. The chain links TRBV28 to TRBJ2-3; TRBD1 agrees at 11 bases. The V gene's germline CDR1 is MDHEN and CDR2 SYDVKM. Trimming removed 5 bases from V and 6 bases from J; junction bases left unmatched: 10. The CDR3 contains 16 residues. The CDR3 nucleotides are TGTGCCAGCAGTAGCCCGGGACAGGGGGGGACGGATACGCAGTATTTT. Translated, it gives CASSSPGQGGTDTQYF.

The rearrangement links TRBV6-2 or TRBV6-3 to TRBJ1-5; TRBD1 aligns across 9 bases. With V trimmed by 2 bases and J by 6 bases, 5 bases remained unmatched. The CDR3 spans 15 residues. Per the germline V gene, CDR1 is MNHEY and CDR2 is SVGEGT. DNA for the CDR3: TGTGCCAGCAGTTACAATCTACAGGGGGCTCAGCCCCAGCATTTT. Its protein product is CASSYNLQGAQPQHF.

The genes are TRBV27 and TRBJ2-1; the match to TRBD2 covers 11 bases. The CDR3 is 16 residues long. Per the germline V gene, CDR1 is MNHEY and CDR2 is SMNVEV (reference sequence). Unmatched junction bases numbered 13, after V lost 7 bases and J lost 8 bases. The DNA for the CDR3 is TGTGCCAGCACCCGCCGAGTAGCGGGAGGGCGCGATGAGCAGTTCTTC. Protein product: CASTRRVAGGRDEQFF.

The chain combines TRBV7-2 with TRBJ2-7; TRBD1 is a possible D gene (5 bases). Per germline, CDR1 SGHTA and CDR2 FQGNSA. This CDR3 region has 15 residues. The V end lost 0 bases, the J end lost 3 bases, and 12 bases lay between the germline ends. The CDR3 coding sequence is TGTGCCAGCAGCTTAGCGGGGCAGAACCACTACGAGCAGTACTTC. Its translation is CASSLAGQNHYEQYF.

V gene TRBV13 combines with J gene TRBJ2-7; D possibly corresponds to TRBD1 (5 bases). CDR1 is PRHDT and CDR2 is FYEKMQ in the germline V gene (reference sequence). Between the trimmed V and J ends, which lost 5 bases and 0 bases, there was a span of 14 bases. The CDR3 runs to 15 residues. CDR3 in amino acids: CASSARVLNSYEQYF. As DNA, the CDR3 is TGTGCCAGCAGCGCCAGGGTCTTAAACTCCTACGAGCAGTACTTC.

The V gene is TRBV28, the J gene TRBJ2-2; TRBD2 matches 9 bases. This CDR3 comprises 19 residues. With 1 base clipped from V and 1 base from J, the junction kept 10 bases outside the gene matches. Looked up from germline, CDR1 is MDHEN and CDR2 is SYDVKM. In nucleotides, the CDR3 is TGTGCCAGCAGTTTATCTCGCGGGGGGGCCCCTCGGAACACCGGGGAGCTGTTTTTT. It encodes CASSLSRGGAPRNTGELFF.

The rearrangement uses TRBV5-1 and TRBJ2-5; D may be TRBD1 (6 bases). This CDR3 region has 16 residues. With 6 bases removed from V and 1 base from J, the gap between germline ends came to 19 bases. Per the germline V gene, CDR1 is SGHRS and CDR2 is YFSETQ. CDR3: CASIQGDTAFQETQYF. In nucleotides, the CDR3 is TGCGCCAGCATCCAAGGGGACACCGCCTTCCAAGAGACCCAGTACTTC.

This chain links TRBV11-3 with TRBJ1-3, with D unclear. Germline CDR1 and CDR2: SGHNT and YENEEA. Trimming cost V 3 bases and J 3 bases, with 12 bases left between them. The CDR3 contains 15 residues. The chain's CDR3 is CASSFGGSGGNTIYF. The CDR3 nucleotides read TGTGCCAGCAGCTTTGGCGGTAGCGGTGGAAACACCATATATTTT.

The V call is TRBV5-4, the J call TRBJ2-3, with a weak D call TRBD2 (5 bases). Deletions cut 3 bases from V and 4 bases from J, with 12 bases between. Germline V gene data show CDR1 as SGHNT and CDR2 as YYREEE (reference sequence). There are 14 residues in the CDR3. The DNA of the CDR3 is TGTGCCAGCAGCTGGGCGGGTGGCGCAGATACGCAGTATTTT. Residues: CASSWAGGADTQYF.

V and J are TRBV6-2 or TRBV6-3 and TRBJ2-4, with D perhaps TRBD2 (7 bases). Deletions cut 0 bases from V and 1 base from J, with 10 bases between. The CDR3 extends over 16 amino acids. Germline V gene lookup returns CDR1 MNHEY and CDR2 SVGEGT. The CDR3: CASSYSTGGAKNIQYF. The CDR3 nucleotides are TGTGCCAGCAGTTACTCAACGGGGGGCGCCAAAAACATTCAGTACTTC.

CDR3 in amino acids: CSVATGATNEKLFF. CDR3 in DNA: TGCAGCGTCGCGACAGGGGCAACTAATGAAAAACTGTTTTTT. The rearrangement links TRBV29-1 to TRBJ1-4; 8 nucleotides align to TRBD1. Germline V gene sequence: CDR1 SQVTM, CDR2 ANQGSEA. J was trimmed by 0 bases and V by 6 bases; bases with no gene match: 3. The CDR3 has 14 residues. The complete variable domain, with remaining parts taken from reference TRBV29-1 and TRBJ1-4, reads SAVISQKPSRDICQRGTSLTIQCQVDSQVTMMFWYRQQPGQSLTLIATANQGSEATYESGFVIDKFPISRPNLTFSTLTVSNMSPEDSSIYLCSVATGATNEKLFFGSGTQLSVL.

The chain recombines TRBV19 with TRBJ2-1; a possible D gene is TRBD1 (6 bases). Trimming left V 1 base short and J 2 bases short, with 9 bases between. Germline CDR1 reads LNHDA; CDR2 reads SQIVND (reference sequence). The CDR3 contains 15 residues. The CDR3 nucleotides are TGTGCCAGTAGTATAGGACAGGTTACCTACAATGAGCAGTTCTTC. Amino acids: CASSIGQVTYNEQFF.

This chain links TRBV25-1 with TRBJ2-5; 10 nucleotides match TRBD1. Losses at the gene ends were 2 bases for V and 7 bases for J; bases not matched to a gene: 7. This CDR3 is 15 amino acids long. Germline V gene sequence: CDR1 MGHDK, CDR2 SYGVNS. CDR3: CASSERQGASGTQYF. The CDR3 bases are TGTGCCAGCAGTGAACGACAGGGGGCCAGTGGGACCCAGTACTTC.